The clone carrying this T cell receptor beta chain was observed a handful of times. Its antigen is still unknown. This record comes from a study of blood T cells in healthy people across ages. Peripheral blood, about 10 milliliters per donor, was collected. They isolated at least 6.5 million PBMCs from each sample. The study's findings and limits: The study regarded diversity estimates from one million T cells as underestimates.

With 4 bases removed from V and 2 bases from J, the gap between germline ends came to 16 bases. This CDR3 has 16 amino acids. Germline-derived CDR1 and CDR2 are LGHNA and YNFKEQ. Primed by a sample-barcoded 5' primer and a J-beta primer mix, a second PCR proceeded for about 7 to 11 cycles. Sequencing yielded, for each sample, at least 3 million paired-end reads carrying CDR3. TCRdb independently ran MiXCR on the 5' RACE reads; one entry per CDR3 protein. Of some 880,000 distinct CDR3 sequences listed, around 36% are singletons. Sequences were obtained from blood. The V call is TRBV4-2, the J call TRBJ2-3; D possibly matches TRBD1 or TRBD2 (6 bases each). The sequence was collected from a man younger than 30 in good health. The chain's CDR3 is CASSRQARGDTDTQYF. CDR3 bases: TGTGCCAGCAGCCGACAGGCAAGGGGGGACACAGATACGCAGTATTTT.